The clone carrying this T cell receptor beta chain was observed at least ten times. A distinct unique molecular identifier was carried by each TCR cDNA molecule. TCRdb redid the calling of the 5' RACE reads with MiXCR, one entry per CDR3 protein. The table lists tens of thousands of distinct CDR3 sequences, roughly 14% of them singletons, with roughly 6.9% in the top ten. This specimen belongs to a study of spatial heterogeneity in lung cancer. Noted time point: sample taken at primary tumor resection. Sequencing was performed on whole RNA extracted from tumor and nontumor lung tissue, or from frozen PBMC, and the material was left unsorted. The sequencing used PBMCs, collected at surgery. This TCR came from a male donor with early-stage non-small cell lung cancer.

Written as DNA, the CDR3 is TGTGCCAGCAGCCGACAGACGAACACTGAAGCTTTCTTT. The encoded protein is CASSRQTNTEAFF. V usage is TRBV16 and J usage is TRBJ1-1; D is perhaps TRBD1 (5 bases). CDR1 and CDR2 (germline): KGHSY, FQNENV. The CDR3 sequence is 13 residues long. Trimming took off 4 bases at V and 1 base at J, with 7 bases between the two ends.